This record concerns one TCR beta chain sequence. In germline, CDR1 is KGHDR, CDR2 SFDVKD. The CDR3 sequence is 15 residues long. V was clipped by 9 bases and J by 1 base; unmatched bases: 9. The data belong to a study of control samples from healthy donors and cancer patients. Clones were sequenced by immunoSEQ multiplex PCR, and TCRdb holds only the in-frame ones, with some missing. The sample yields about 110,000 clones, approximately 84% seen once. The sample was blood. The chain combines TRBV24-1 with TRBJ2-3; 7 positions match TRBD2. This clonotype was obtained from a man in his late teens or twenties in good health. CDR3 sequence: CATSPGGMGTDTQYF. CDR3 DNA: TGTGCCACCTCTCCGGGGGGAATGGGCACAGATACGCAGTATTTT.